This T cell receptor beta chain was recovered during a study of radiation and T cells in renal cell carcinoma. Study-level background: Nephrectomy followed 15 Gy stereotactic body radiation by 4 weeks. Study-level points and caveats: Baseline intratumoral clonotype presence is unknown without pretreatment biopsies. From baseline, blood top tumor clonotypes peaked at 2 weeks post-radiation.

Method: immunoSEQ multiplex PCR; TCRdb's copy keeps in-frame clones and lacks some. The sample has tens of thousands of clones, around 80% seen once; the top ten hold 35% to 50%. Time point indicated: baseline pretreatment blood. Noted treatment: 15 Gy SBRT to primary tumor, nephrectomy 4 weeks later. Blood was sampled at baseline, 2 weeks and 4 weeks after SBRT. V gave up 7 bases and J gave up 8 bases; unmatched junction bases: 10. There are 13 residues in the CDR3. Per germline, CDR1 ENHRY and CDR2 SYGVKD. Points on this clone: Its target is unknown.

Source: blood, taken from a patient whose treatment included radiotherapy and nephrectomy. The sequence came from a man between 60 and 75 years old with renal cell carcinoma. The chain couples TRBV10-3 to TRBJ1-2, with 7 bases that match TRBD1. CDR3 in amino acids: CAITQGQPMGYTF. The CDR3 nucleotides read TGTGCCATCACTCAGGGACAGCCGATGGGCTACACCTTC.